The 19 T cell receptor beta chains below all came from one sample that was sequenced in a study of technical replicates of blood from a few donors. The method was immunoSEQ multiplex PCR; TCRdb's version includes in-frame clones alone and lacks a portion of them. The table has tens of thousands of clones, approximately 89% seen once. The sequenced sample was PBMCs. These TCRs come from a human donor in good health. Some clones in this sample may be carry-over from other donors' samples.

The V gene is TRBV4-3, the J gene TRBJ1-2, with a weak D call TRBD1 (5 bases). The CDR3 is made up of 13 amino acids. Per germline, CDR1 LGHNA and CDR2 YSLEER. V gave up 3 bases and J gave up 2 bases, with 7 bases separating them. CDR3 amino acids: CASSQDNNYGYTF. CDR3 DNA: TGCGCCAGCAGCCAGGACAACAACTATGGCTACACCTTC.

As DNA, the CDR3 is TGTGCCAGCACCAGGACTGACCAAGAGACCCAGTACTTC. Protein sequence: CASTRTDQETQYF. The V and J genes are TRBV6-5 and TRBJ2-5; possibly TRBD2 for D (5 bases). The V and J ends lost 7 bases and 0 bases respectively, with 9 bases between them. The CDR3 contains 13 residues. Germline V lookup: CDR1 MNHEY, CDR2 SVGAGI.

This chain joins TRBV6-5 and TRBJ1-1, with 11 bases aligning to TRBD1. CDR3 length: 15 amino acids. With 2 bases clipped from V and 3 bases from J, the junction kept 2 bases outside the gene matches. The V gene's germline CDR1 is MNHEY and CDR2 SVGAGI. Written as DNA, the CDR3 is TGTGCCAGCAGTTACGCGGGACAGGGGGACACTGAAGCTTTCTTT. As protein: CASSYAGQGDTEAFF.

In this sample, this clone turned up once. The chain carries TRBV4-3 and TRBJ1-2; D remains ambiguous. Germline values: CDR1 LGHNA, CDR2 YSLEER. V was cut by 0 bases and J by 0 bases, with 11 bases left in between. The CDR3 length is 16 residues. The CDR3 sequence is CASSQDRAITNYGYTF. CDR3 coding DNA: TGCGCCAGCAGCCAAGACCGCGCAATAACTAACTATGGCTACACCTTC.

There are a few counts of this clone. This sequence joins TRBV9 and TRBJ1-3; D call uncertain. Trimming pared 3 bases from V and 0 bases from J, leaving 10 bases between. The CDR3 totals 15 residues. Germline V gene lookup returns CDR1 SGDLS and CDR2 YYNGEE. CDR3 sequence reads: CASSAGPGSGNTIYF. The DNA of the CDR3 is TGTGCCAGCAGCGCAGGCCCCGGCTCTGGAAACACCATATATTTT.

The gene calls are TRBV18 and TRBJ2-7, with 10 nucleotides matching TRBD2. The ends lost 1 base at V and 2 bases at J; junction bases unmatched: 2. This CDR3 comprises 15 residues. Germline V gene data show CDR1 as KGHSH and CDR2 as LQKENI. CDR3 in DNA: TGTGCCAGCTCACCACTAGCGGGAGGCGCCTACGAGCAGTACTTC. Encoded protein: CASSPLAGGAYEQYF.

V and J are TRBV30 and TRBJ2-7, with D tentatively TRBD2 (5 bases). Germline V gene data show CDR1 as GTSNPN and CDR2 as SVGIG (reference sequence). Trimming stripped 5 bases from V and 6 bases from J, with 14 bases between. The CDR3 has 12 amino acids. This chain's CDR3 is CAWGYRRGEQYF. The CDR3 nucleotides are TGTGCCTGGGGATACAGACGGGGCGAGCAGTACTTC.

The rearrangement joins TRBV7-9 to TRBJ1-1; D is unclear. Germline lookup yields CDR1 SEHNR and CDR2 FQNEAQ (reference sequence). Trimming took off 3 bases at V and 10 bases at J, with 9 bases between the two ends. This CDR3 spans 11 amino acids. The CDR3 DNA reads as TGTGCCAGCAGCTTGGGGAGTATAGCTTTCTTT. Residues: CASSLGSIAFF.

The gene calls are TRBV5-6 and TRBJ2-7; 8 bases are a match to TRBD2. The CDR3 spans 16 residues. V lost 5 bases, J lost 2 bases, and 12 bases stayed unmatched. Germline CDR1 SGHDT, CDR2 YYEEEE. The CDR3 DNA reads TGTGCCAGCAGTCCCCGAAGGACTAGCTTAACCTACGAGCAGTACTTC. This sequence encodes CASSPRRTSLTYEQYF.

CDR3 coding DNA: TGTGCCAGCACCACACGCGACCGGGACAGGGTTGGCTACACCTTC. It codes for CASTTRDRDRVGYTF. The rearrangement links TRBV6-6 to TRBJ1-2; the match to TRBD1 covers 9 bases. This CDR3 contains 15 residues. Germline lookup yields CDR1 MNHNY and CDR2 SVGAGI (reference sequence). J gave up 7 bases and V 7 bases, and 13 bases lay outside the gene matches.

The V call is TRBV15, the J call TRBJ1-2; TRBD1 matches at 7 bases. The length of the CDR3 is 16 residues. Trimming took 3 bases from V and 4 from J; bases not matched to a gene: 11. CDR1 and CDR2 from the germline V gene are LNHNV and YYDKDF (reference sequence). This CDR3 is CATSREGAGGPYGYTF. The CDR3 coding sequence is TGTGCCACCAGCAGGGAGGGGGCAGGAGGACCCTATGGCTACACCTTC.

The V and J genes are TRBV5-1 and TRBJ2-2; TRBD1 matches 7 bases. The germline V gene has CDR1 SGHRS and CDR2 YFSETQ. The CDR3 runs to 16 residues. The V gene end was trimmed by 5 bases and the J gene end by 3 bases; junction bases not matched to a gene: 10. CDR3 residues: CASRAEVGGDTGELFF. CDR3 nucleotide sequence: TGCGCCAGCAGGGCTGAGGTAGGGGGCGACACCGGGGAGCTGTTTTTT. Using reference TRBV5-1 and TRBJ2-2 for the parts outside the CDR3, the full variable domain is KAGVTQTPRYLIKTRGQQVTLSCSPISGHRSVSWYQQTPGQGLQFLFEYFSETQRNKGNFPGRFSGRQFSNSRSEMNVSTLELGDSALYLCASRAEVGGDTGELFFGEGSRLTVL.

The sample holds one count of this clone. The J gene is TRBJ2-2, the V gene TRBV5-6; TRBD1 matches at 8 bases. J gave up 2 bases and V 2 bases, and 2 bases lay outside the gene matches. Germline CDR1 reads SGHDT; CDR2 reads YYEEEE. The CDR3 has 15 amino acids. The CDR3 reads CASSFGTGNTGELFF. The CDR3 region has the DNA TGTGCCAGCAGCTTTGGGACAGGTAACACCGGGGAGCTGTTTTTT.

This clone turned up a few times. The chain links TRBV6-6 to TRBJ1-1; 7 bases map to TRBD1. The CDR3 totals 15 residues. Germline CDR1 MNHNY, CDR2 SVGAGI (reference sequence). Unmatched junction bases numbered 15, after V lost 7 bases and J lost 7 bases. CDR3 nucleotides: TGTGCCAGCAAAAATGGAGGGGGCGTCAAAGTTGAAGCTTTCTTT. This gives the protein CASKNGGGVKVEAFF.

In its sample, this clone was seen once. The chain is built from TRBV7-9 and TRBJ1-1, with 8 nucleotides matching TRBD1. After removal of 5 bases from V and 0 bases from J, the junction contained 5 bases not matched to a gene. Germline V gives CDR1 SEHNR, CDR2 FQNEAQ (reference sequence). This CDR3 is built from 15 residues. The DNA of the CDR3 is TGTGCCAGCAGCGCAGGACAGGGAGTGAACACTGAAGCTTTCTTT. This codes for CASSAGQGVNTEAFF.

The chain carries TRBV5-8 and TRBJ2-2, with D possibly being TRBD2 (6 bases). Trimming removed 0 bases from V and 3 bases from J, with 9 bases in between. CDR1 is SGHTS and CDR2 is YDEGEE in the germline V gene. CDR3 length: 15 amino acids. Here the CDR3 reads CASSLGRDYTGELFF. The CDR3 DNA reads TGTGCCAGCAGCTTGGGGCGGGACTACACCGGGGAGCTGTTTTTT.

J is TRBJ1-1 and V is TRBV14, with D tentatively TRBD1 (6 bases). This CDR3 is 15 amino acids long. V was pared by 2 bases and J by 2 bases, with 12 bases between. The V gene's germline CDR1 is SGHDN and CDR2 FVKESK. The chain's CDR3 is CASSQWEGVNTEAFF. The CDR3, as DNA: TGTGCCAGCAGCCAATGGGAGGGGGTTAACACTGAAGCTTTCTTT. Based on the CDR3 plus reference TRBV14 and TRBJ1-1, the full variable domain is EAGVTQFPSHSVIEKGQTVTLRCDPISGHDNLYWYRRVMGKEIKFLLHFVKESKQDESGMPNNRFLAERTGGTYSTLKVQPAELEDSGVYFCASSQWEGVNTEAFFGQGTRLTVV.

This chain joins TRBV7-9 and TRBJ2-2; the D gene is possibly TRBD1 (6 bases). The V gene lost 5 bases and the J gene lost 3 bases, with 7 bases spanning the gap. The CDR3 contains 13 residues. Germline CDR1 SEHNR, CDR2 FQNEAQ (reference sequence). The CDR3 DNA is TGTGCCAGCAGCCAGGGGTACACCGGGGAGCTGTTTTTT. Encoded protein: CASSQGYTGELFF.

This clone was seen a handful of times. This sequence joins TRBV19 and TRBJ1-5; possibly TRBD1 for D (5 bases). Trimming removed 2 bases from V and 7 bases from J, with 9 bases in between. Germline values: CDR1 LNHDA, CDR2 SQIVND (reference sequence). This CDR3 has 13 amino acids. The CDR3 DNA sequence: TGTGCCAGTAGTATAAAGGCAGGGCAGCCCCAGCATTTT. It translates to CASSIKAGQPQHF. Full variable domain (remainder filled in from reference TRBV19 and TRBJ1-5): DGGITQSPKYLFRKEGQNVTLSCEQNLNHDAMYWYRQDPGQGLRLIYYSQIVNDFQKGDIAEGYSVSREKKESFPLTVTSAQKNPTAFYLCASSIKAGQPQHFGDGTRLSIL.